The present TCR beta chain was sequenced within a study of T cells after yellow fever vaccination (dated by TCRdb to the late 2010s). Some background on the complete study: Libraries from fractions with low cell numbers were prepared with the SMART-Seq v4 Ultra Low Input RNA kit. Bulk TCR alpha and beta repertoires were sequenced longitudinally to track T-cell clones before and after primary and booster YFV17D yellow fever vaccination. Two healthy male donors, one aged 18 to 30 and one aged 30 to 40 years, made up the cohort. Blood was collected at multiple timepoints before and after primary and secondary immunization, and bulk PBMC replicates and cell subsets were isolated.

Comment on this clonotype: The antigen this receptor binds is unknown. Base qualities were left out, and no much larger clone turns up one base away.

Via the germline V gene (reference sequence), CDR1 is LGHDT and CDR2 YNNKEL. The CDR3 runs 16 residues from the cysteine to the phenylalanine. The sequence is cut down to CDR3 DNA, 48 bases in frame from base 1. V ends up 1 base short and J 1 base short, with an unmatched junction base count of 6. This sample was sequenced with an Illumina NovaSeq 6000. Synthesis of TCR cDNA relied on 5'RACE template switching, a step that introduced a universal primer site along with unique molecular identifiers. Priming for cDNA synthesis came from both the TCR alpha and TCR beta constant segments. Libraries were amplified in two PCR steps, with sample barcodes and sequencing adapters added in the second step. Sequencing of libraries was performed on Illumina HiSeq 2500 (2x100 bp) or NovaSeq (2x150 bp). The published analysis was carried out like this. MIGEC was used to demultiplex reads and collapse the reads into UMI consensus sequences, and MiXCR was used for V(D)J alignment. Clonotypes responding to the vaccine were identified with edgeR on replicate PBMC samples, with the criteria of FDR below 0.01 and a log2 fold change above 5 up to day 15. CD4 or CD8 identity was assigned to each bulk clonotype according to whether the clonotype was present at higher abundance in the sequenced CD4 repertoire or the sequenced CD8 repertoire. TCRdb reprocessed the public reads (quality trimming at Q25 with fastp, clone calling with MiXCR) and kept in-frame beta chains. All rows with the same CDR3 protein become a single entry with the most common DNA and genes. The V and J calls were not made by the authors but by TCRdb's processing. This sample comprises 340,000 or so distinct CDR3 sequences, roughly an eighth of them detected only once. The ten largest account for 3% to 4% of the sample.

General findings and caveats noted by the study authors: The secondary T-cell response was weaker than the primary response but faster, peaking on day 5 instead of day 15. Most clones expanded after primary vaccination were re-detected after the booster (about 96% of CD4 and 88% of CD8), suggesting broad memory maintenance. Because abundant contaminating clonotypes from the bulk population could be contained in FACS-sorted repertoires, computational filtering was required. Only a couple of donors were included in the study, so the extent to which the findings can be generalized is limited. A small fraction of clonotypes appeared in both the CD4 and CD8 compartments, likely as a result of convergent recombination.

Taken with the paper, the label for treatment or condition translates to: live attenuated yellow fever vaccine strain. PBMCs were isolated from peripheral blood using a standard Ficoll-Paque protocol. Dynabeads CD4 and CD8 positive selection kits were used to isolate the CD4 and CD8 T-cell fractions. TriZol was used to extract RNA from bulk PBMCs, from CD4 and CD8 fractions, and from dextramer-positive and dextramer-negative fractions. The source material was CD4+ T cells sorted from PBMCs, sampled 15 days after the yellow fever booster vaccination. The clonotype originates from a man younger than 35 who received the YFV17D yellow fever vaccine. The chain was built from TRBV3-1 and TRBJ1-1; the central 7 bases match TRBD1. The sequence in DNA is TGTGCCAGCAGCCAAGGGGACAGTTCCCCGAACACTGAAGCTTTCTTT. Protein translation: CASSQGDSSPNTEAFF.